The subject of this entry is one T cell receptor beta chain. Its antigen is as yet unknown. MiXCR, run by TCRdb on the reads, gives a single entry per CDR3 protein. There are 650,000 to 900,000 distinct CDR3 sequences in the sample; about 28% occur only once, and roughly 13% lies in the top ten. The CDR3 length is 15 residues. Germline CDR1 is MGHRA and CDR2 is YSYEKL. V lost 7 bases to trimming and J lost 1 base; unmatched junction nucleotides: 5. The data derive from a study of T cell repertoires in cytomegalovirus infection. Study in general: Indications came from public TCR beta signatures; they pointed to CMV infection and to a matching HLA type. Findings and limits, study-wide: There were HLA-C-restricted CMV-specific TCR beta clonotypes dominating the ex vivo response.

The V gene is TRBV4-1, the J gene TRBJ2-2; 8 bases line up with TRBD2. This specimen was cultured CD8+ T cells from PBMCs, taken from culture after CMV antigen stimulation. This sequence originates from a human donor in good health (CMV status not recorded). Some clones in this sample may be carry-over from other donors' samples. Here the CDR3 reads CASTYLAGNTGELFF. CDR3 bases: TGCGCCAGCACCTATCTAGCGGGGAACACCGGGGAGCTGTTTTTT.